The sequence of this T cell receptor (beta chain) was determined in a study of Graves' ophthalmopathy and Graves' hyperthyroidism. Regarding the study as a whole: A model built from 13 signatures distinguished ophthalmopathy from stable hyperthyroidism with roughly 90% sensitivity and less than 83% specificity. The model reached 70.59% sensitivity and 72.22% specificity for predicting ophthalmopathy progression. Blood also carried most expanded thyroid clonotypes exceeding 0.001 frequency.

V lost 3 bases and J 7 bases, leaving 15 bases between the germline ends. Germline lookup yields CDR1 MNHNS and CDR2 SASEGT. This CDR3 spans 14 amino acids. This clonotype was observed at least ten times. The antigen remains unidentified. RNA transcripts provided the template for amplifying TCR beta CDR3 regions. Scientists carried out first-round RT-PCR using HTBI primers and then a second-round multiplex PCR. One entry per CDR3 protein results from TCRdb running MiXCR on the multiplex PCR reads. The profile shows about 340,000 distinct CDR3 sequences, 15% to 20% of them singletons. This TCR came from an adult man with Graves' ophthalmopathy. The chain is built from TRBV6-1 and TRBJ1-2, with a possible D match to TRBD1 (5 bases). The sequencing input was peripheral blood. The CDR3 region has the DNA TGTGCCAGCAGTGAGCCGGGACGGCGGGGTGGCTACACCTTC. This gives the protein CASSEPGRRGGYTF.